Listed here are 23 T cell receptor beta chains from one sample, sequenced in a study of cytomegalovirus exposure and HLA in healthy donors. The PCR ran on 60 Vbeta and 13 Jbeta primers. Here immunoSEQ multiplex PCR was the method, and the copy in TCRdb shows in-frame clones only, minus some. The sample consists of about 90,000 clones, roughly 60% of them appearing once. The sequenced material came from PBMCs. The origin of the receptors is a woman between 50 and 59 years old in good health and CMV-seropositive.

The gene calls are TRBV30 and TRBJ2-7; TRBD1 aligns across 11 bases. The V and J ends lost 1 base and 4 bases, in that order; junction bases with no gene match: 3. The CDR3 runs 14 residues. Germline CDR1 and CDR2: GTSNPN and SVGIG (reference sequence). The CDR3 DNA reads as TGTGCCTGGAGTGGGACAGGGGGCAAATACGAGCAGTACTTC. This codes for CAWSGTGGKYEQYF.

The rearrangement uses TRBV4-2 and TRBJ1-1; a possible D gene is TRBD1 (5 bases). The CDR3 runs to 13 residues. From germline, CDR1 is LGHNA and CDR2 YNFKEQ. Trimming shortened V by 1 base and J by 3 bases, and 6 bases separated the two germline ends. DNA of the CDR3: TGTGCCAGCAGCCAAGGGGGCCACACTGAAGCTTTCTTT. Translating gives CASSQGGHTEAFF.

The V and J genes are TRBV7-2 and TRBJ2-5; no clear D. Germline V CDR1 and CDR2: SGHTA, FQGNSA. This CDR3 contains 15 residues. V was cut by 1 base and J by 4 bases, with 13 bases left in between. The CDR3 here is CASSLVGQERETQYF. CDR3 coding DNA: TGTGCCAGCAGCTTAGTAGGTCAGGAAAGAGAGACCCAGTACTTC.

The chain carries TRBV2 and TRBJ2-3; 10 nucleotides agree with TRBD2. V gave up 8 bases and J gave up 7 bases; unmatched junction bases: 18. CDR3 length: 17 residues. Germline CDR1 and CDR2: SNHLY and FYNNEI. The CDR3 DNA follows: TGTGCCAGCCTCCACGACGAGCGGGGGGGCCCGAAAAATACGCAGTATTTT. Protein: CASLHDERGGPKNTQYF.

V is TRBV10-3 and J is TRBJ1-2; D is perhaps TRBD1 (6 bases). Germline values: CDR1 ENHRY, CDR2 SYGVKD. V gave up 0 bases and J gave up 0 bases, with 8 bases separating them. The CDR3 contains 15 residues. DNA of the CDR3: TGTGCCATCAGTGAGTCGACAGGAGCTAACTATGGCTACACCTTC. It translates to CAISESTGANYGYTF.

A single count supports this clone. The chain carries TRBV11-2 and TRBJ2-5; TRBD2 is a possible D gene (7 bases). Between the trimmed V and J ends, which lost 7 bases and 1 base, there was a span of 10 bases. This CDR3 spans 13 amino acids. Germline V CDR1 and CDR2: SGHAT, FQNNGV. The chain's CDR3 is CASNRGAQETQYF. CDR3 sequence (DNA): TGTGCCAGCAACCGGGGGGCCCAAGAGACCCAGTACTTC. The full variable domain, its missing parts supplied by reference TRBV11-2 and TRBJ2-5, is EAGVAQSPRYKIIEKRQSVAFWCNPISGHATLYWYQQILGQGPKLLIQFQNNGVVDDSQLPKDRFSAERLKGVDSTLKIQPAKLEDSAVYLCASNRGAQETQYFGPGTRLLVL.

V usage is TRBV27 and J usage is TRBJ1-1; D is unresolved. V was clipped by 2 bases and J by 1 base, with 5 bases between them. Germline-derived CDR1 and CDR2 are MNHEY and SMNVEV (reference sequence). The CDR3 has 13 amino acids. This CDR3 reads CASSLNKNTEAFF. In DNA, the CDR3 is TGTGCCAGCAGTTTAAACAAGAACACTGAAGCTTTCTTT.

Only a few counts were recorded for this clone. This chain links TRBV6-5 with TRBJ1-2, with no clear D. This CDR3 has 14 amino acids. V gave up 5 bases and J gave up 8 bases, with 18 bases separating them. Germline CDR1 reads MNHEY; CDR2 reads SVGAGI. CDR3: CASSPGGGPGGYTF. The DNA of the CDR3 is TGTGCCAGCAGTCCGGGCGGAGGGCCGGGAGGCTACACCTTC.

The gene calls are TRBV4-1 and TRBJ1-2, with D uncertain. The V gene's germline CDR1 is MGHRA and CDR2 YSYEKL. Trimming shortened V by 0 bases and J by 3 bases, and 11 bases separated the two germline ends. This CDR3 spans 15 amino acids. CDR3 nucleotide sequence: TGCGCCAGCAGCCAAGATCACGGAGGCTACTATGGCTACACCTTC. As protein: CASSQDHGGYYGYTF.

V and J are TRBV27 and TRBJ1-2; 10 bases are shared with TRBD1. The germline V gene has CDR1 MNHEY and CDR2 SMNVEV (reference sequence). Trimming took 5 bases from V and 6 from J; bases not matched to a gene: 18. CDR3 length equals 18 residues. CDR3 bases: TGTGCCAGCAGTCCGATTGCCCATTCCGGGACAGGGGAGAATGGCTACACCTTC. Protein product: CASSPIAHSGTGENGYTF.

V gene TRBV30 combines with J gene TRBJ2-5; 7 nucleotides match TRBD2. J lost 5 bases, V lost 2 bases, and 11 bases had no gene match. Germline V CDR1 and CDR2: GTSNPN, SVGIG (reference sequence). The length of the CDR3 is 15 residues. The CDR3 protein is CAWSTTGLVGETQYF. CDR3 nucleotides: TGTGCCTGGAGTACCACTGGACTAGTCGGCGAGACCCAGTACTTC.

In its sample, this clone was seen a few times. Here the CDR3 reads CASSQDSLSEAFF. For the CDR3, the DNA is TGTGCCAGCAGCCAAGACTCACTCTCTGAAGCTTTCTTT. The chain recombines TRBV14 with TRBJ1-1; D gene ambiguous. Germline lookup yields CDR1 SGHDN and CDR2 FVKESK. There are 13 residues in the CDR3. Trimming stripped 0 bases from V and 6 bases from J, with 8 bases between.

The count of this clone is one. CDR3 protein: CASSPRGEEIPTDTQYF. The CDR3 region has the DNA TGTGCCAGCAGCCCGCGGGGTGAAGAAATACCCACAGATACGCAGTATTTT. The chain carries TRBV9 and TRBJ2-3; D might be TRBD2 (6 bases). CDR3 length equals 17 residues. Per germline, CDR1 SGDLS and CDR2 YYNGEE. V shed 4 bases and J shed 2 bases, with 20 bases lying between them.

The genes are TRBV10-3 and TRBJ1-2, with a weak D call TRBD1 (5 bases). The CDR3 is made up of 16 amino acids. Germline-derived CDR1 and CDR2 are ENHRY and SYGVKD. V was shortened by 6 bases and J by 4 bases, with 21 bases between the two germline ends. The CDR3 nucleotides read TGTGCCATCAGAGAACGATCCCCCCAGGGTACCTATGGCTACACCTTC. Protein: CAIRERSPQGTYGYTF.

CDR3 in amino acids: CASSLRRLAVSEQYF. The CDR3 DNA reads as TGTGCCAGCAGTTTAAGGAGGCTAGCGGTCTCCGAGCAGTACTTC. The chain joins TRBV27 to TRBJ2-7; 7 positions agree with TRBD2. The germline gives CDR1 MNHEY, CDR2 SMNVEV (reference sequence). Trimming cost V 2 bases and J 6 bases; bases outside gene matches: 10. This CDR3 is built from 15 residues.

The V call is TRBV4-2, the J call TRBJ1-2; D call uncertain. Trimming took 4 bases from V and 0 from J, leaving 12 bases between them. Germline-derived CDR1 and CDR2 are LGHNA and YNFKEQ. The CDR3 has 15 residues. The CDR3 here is CASSPGGETNYGYTF. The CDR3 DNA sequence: TGTGCCAGCAGCCCCGGTGGGGAGACTAACTATGGCTACACCTTC.

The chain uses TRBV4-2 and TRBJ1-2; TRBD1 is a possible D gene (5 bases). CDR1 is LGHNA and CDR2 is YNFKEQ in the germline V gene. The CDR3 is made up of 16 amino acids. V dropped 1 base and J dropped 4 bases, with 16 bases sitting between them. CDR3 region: CASSQGGEAVGYGYTF. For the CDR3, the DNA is TGTGCCAGCAGCCAAGGAGGGGAGGCAGTAGGCTATGGCTACACCTTC.

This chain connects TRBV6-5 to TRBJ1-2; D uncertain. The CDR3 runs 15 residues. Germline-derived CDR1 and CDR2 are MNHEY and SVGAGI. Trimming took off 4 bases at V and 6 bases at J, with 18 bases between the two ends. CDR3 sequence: CASSSIEDLPDGYTF. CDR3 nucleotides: TGTGCCAGCAGTTCGATTGAGGACTTACCAGATGGCTACACCTTC.

Here the CDR3 reads CASSYGGDPYEQYF. The CDR3 nucleotides read TGTGCCAGCAGTTACGGCGGGGACCCCTACGAGCAGTACTTC. V usage is TRBV5-4 and J usage is TRBJ2-7; tentatively, D is TRBD2 (6 bases). Germline values: CDR1 SGHNT, CDR2 YYREEE (reference sequence). CDR3 length equals 14 residues. The V gene lost 5 bases and the J gene lost 2 bases, with 14 bases spanning the gap.

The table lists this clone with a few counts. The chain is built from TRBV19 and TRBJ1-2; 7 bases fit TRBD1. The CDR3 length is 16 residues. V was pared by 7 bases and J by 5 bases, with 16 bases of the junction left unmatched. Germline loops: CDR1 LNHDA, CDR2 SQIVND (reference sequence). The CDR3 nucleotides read TGTGCCAGTACCCCGGCCGACAGGGAAAATGGGTATGGCTACACCTTC. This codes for CASTPADRENGYGYTF.

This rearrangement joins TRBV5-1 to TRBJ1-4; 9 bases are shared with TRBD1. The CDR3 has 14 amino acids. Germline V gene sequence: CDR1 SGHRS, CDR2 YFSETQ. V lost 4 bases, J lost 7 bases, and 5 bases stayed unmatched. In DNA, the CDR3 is TGCGCCAGCAGCACCGGACAGGGGACTGAAAAACTGTTTTTT. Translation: CASSTGQGTEKLFF.

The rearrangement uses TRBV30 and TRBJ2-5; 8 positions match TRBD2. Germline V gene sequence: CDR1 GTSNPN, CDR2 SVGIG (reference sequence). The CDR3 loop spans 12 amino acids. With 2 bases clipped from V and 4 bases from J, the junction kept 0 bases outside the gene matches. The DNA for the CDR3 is TGTGCCTGGAGTCGGGGGGGAGAGACCCAGTACTTC. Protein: CAWSRGGETQYF.

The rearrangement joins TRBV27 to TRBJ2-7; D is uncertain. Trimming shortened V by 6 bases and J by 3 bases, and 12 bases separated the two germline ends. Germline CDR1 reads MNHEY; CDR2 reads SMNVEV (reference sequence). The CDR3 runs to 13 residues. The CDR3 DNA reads TGTGCCAGCAGCCTTGGCCGAGGCTACGAGCAGTACTTC. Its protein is CASSLGRGYEQYF.